These 10 T cell receptor beta chains were all obtained from the same sample, sequenced in a study of blood T cell repertoires in COVID-19. TCRdb keeps only in-frame clones here, not all; method: immunoSEQ multiplex PCR. The sample holds roughly 120,000 clones, 79% seen once. Material for sequencing was peripheral blood. The receptor source for this set is a woman of 80 years or more with acute or convalescent COVID-19.

This clone was counted at least ten times. The chain carries TRBV6-5 and TRBJ1-5; unclear D gene. Germline V gene sequence: CDR1 MNHEY, CDR2 SVGAGI. This CDR3 comprises 15 residues. The V end lost 5 bases, the J end lost 2 bases, and 13 bases lay between the germline ends. The CDR3 is CASSPNVAGNQPQHF. The CDR3 DNA reads as TGTGCCAGCAGTCCCAATGTAGCGGGCAATCAGCCCCAGCATTTT.

This clone was recorded once. The chain uses TRBV7-2 and TRBJ2-5, with D maybe TRBD2 (7 bases). CDR3 length: 17 residues. The germline V gene has CDR1 SGHTA and CDR2 FQGNSA. Trimming shortened V by 5 bases and J by 9 bases, and 28 bases separated the two germline ends. The CDR3 nucleotides read TGTGCCAGCAGCCTGGGGGCGACAGCGGGGAACCTGCGGGCCCAGTACTTC. This encodes CASSLGATAGNLRAQYF.

V gene TRBV3-1 (or the pseudogene TRBV3-2) combines with J gene TRBJ1-5; 10 bases match TRBD1. J lost 6 bases, V lost 3 bases, and 5 bases had no gene match. Germline loops: CDR1 LGHDT, CDR2 YNNKEL (reference sequence). The CDR3 covers 15 residues. The CDR3 is CASSQGTGVGQPQHF. In nucleotides, the CDR3 is TGTGCCAGCAGCCAGGGGACAGGGGTAGGTCAGCCCCAGCATTTT.

The chain has TRBV5-1 and TRBJ1-4; 7 bases line up with TRBD1. This CDR3 has 14 residues. V shed 5 bases, J shed 4 bases, and the junction held 5 bases outside the gene matches. Germline CDR1 is SGHRS and CDR2 is YFSETQ. Here the CDR3 DNA reads TGCGCCAGCAGAAGGGCAGGGGGTAATGAAAAACTGTTTTTT. It is translated as CASRRAGGNEKLFF.

This sequence joins TRBV3-1 (or the pseudogene TRBV3-2) and TRBJ2-6; 8 positions match TRBD1. The CDR3 totals 15 residues. Per germline, CDR1 LGHDT and CDR2 YNNKEL (reference sequence). Trimming at V came to 6 bases and at J to 4 bases, leaving 5 bases not matched to a gene. CDR3 sequence reads: CASSTGGGGANVLTF. The CDR3 coding sequence is TGTGCCAGCAGTACAGGGGGTGGAGGGGCCAACGTCCTGACTTTC.

The rearrangement joins TRBV28 to TRBJ2-1; maybe TRBD1 (6 bases). Deletions cut 2 bases from V and 5 bases from J, with 10 bases between. This CDR3 spans 14 amino acids. The germline V gene encodes CDR1 MDHEN and CDR2 SYDVKM. CDR3 coding DNA: TGTGCCAGCAGTTTAGGGACATACAACAATGAGCAGTTCTTC. Protein: CASSLGTYNNEQFF.

This clone was counted a few times. This sequence joins TRBV5-1 and TRBJ1-3; D is unclear. The V end was cut by 4 bases, the J end by 1 base, with 6 bases between. Germline loops: CDR1 SGHRS, CDR2 YFSETQ. The CDR3 extends over 13 amino acids. In DNA, the CDR3 is TGCGCCAGCAGCCGCGAATCTGGAAACACCATATATTTT. Translation: CASSRESGNTIYF.

V and J are TRBV27 and TRBJ1-2, with 12 bases that match TRBD1. The trim removed 1 base at V and 6 bases at J, leaving 6 bases unmatched. The germline V gene encodes CDR1 MNHEY and CDR2 SMNVEV (reference sequence). The CDR3 runs to 16 residues. The CDR3 DNA is TGTGCCAGCAGTTTATTAGGGGGACAGGGGGCAGATGGCTACACCTTC. Its protein product is CASSLLGGQGADGYTF.

The rearrangement links TRBV4-1 to TRBJ1-5; D perhaps matches TRBD1 (5 bases). This CDR3 has 17 amino acids. V lost 0 bases and J lost 0, with 12 bases in between. CDR1 and CDR2 from the germline V gene are MGHRA and YSYEKL. CDR3: CASSQDVPGNSNQPQHF. The CDR3, as DNA: TGCGCCAGCAGCCAAGATGTGCCAGGGAATAGCAATCAGCCCCAGCATTTT.

The chain couples TRBV11-3 to TRBJ2-7; a possible D gene is TRBD1 (5 bases). Germline values: CDR1 SGHNT, CDR2 YENEEA. Trimming removed 5 bases from V and 6 bases from J, with 11 bases in between. The CDR3 totals 12 residues. The CDR3 sequence: CASSLGQGEQYF. CDR3 sequence (DNA): TGTGCCAGCAGCCTAGGTCAGGGCGAGCAGTACTTC.